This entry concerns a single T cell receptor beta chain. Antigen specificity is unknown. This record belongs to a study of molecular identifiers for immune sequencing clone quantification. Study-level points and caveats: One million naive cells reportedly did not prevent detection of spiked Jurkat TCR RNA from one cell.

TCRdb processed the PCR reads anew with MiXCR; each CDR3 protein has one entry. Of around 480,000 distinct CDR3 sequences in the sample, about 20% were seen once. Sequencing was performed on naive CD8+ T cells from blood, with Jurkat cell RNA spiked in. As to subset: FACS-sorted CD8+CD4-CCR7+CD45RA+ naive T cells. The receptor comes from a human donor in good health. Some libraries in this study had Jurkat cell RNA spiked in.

CDR3 nucleotide sequence: TGTGCCAGCAGTTGGACAGGGAGTGATGAAGCTTTCTTT. Translating it yields CASSWTGSDEAFF. This chain links TRBV6-6 with TRBJ1-1, with 8 bases fitting TRBD1. Losses at the gene ends were 4 bases for V and 7 bases for J; bases not matched to a gene: 5. CDR1 is MNHNY and CDR2 is SVGAGI in the germline V gene (reference sequence). The CDR3 runs 13 residues.